A selection of T cell receptor beta chains follows, all from one sample in a study of long-term antiretroviral therapy in people with HIV. Data came from immunoSEQ multiplex PCR; TCRdb stores just in-frame clones and leaves some out. The data contain about 20,000 clones, approximately 84% of them singletons. The specimen was unsorted PBMCs, collected less than 6 years after starting antiretroviral therapy. The receptor set was obtained from a man aged 25-40 years with HIV. Both conserved end residues are part of each CDR3. A D gene is named only where the DNA matches it firmly. Clone size is not always given. Where it is, it says once, few, many or a class for expanded clones.

size,D,J,V,DNA,CDR3
.,.,TRBJ1-5,TRBV28,TGTGCCAGCAGTTTCAACAGTATCGATCAGCCCCAGCATTTT,CASSFNSIDQPQHF
once,.,TRBJ2-5,TRBV5-1,TGCGCCAGCAGCTTGGCCCCCCTGGGTAGCAGCCTACAAGAGACCCAGTACTTC,CASSLAPLGSSLQETQYF
.,.,TRBJ1-2,TRBV5-6,TGTGCCAGCAGCTTGTACGGGGTCGAGCTCTATGGCTACACCTTC,CASSLYGVELYGYTF
.,.,TRBJ2-1,TRBV7-2,TGTGCCAGCAGCTTAGGAGGGGCGAGGAATGAGCAGTTCTTC,CASSLGGARNEQFF
.,.,TRBJ1-5,TRBV6-5,TGTGCCAGCAGGTTTGACAGGTCCGGGCCCCAGCATTTT,CASRFDRSGPQHF
.,.,TRBJ2-7,TRBV19,TGTGCCAGTAGTCCAGGGACCGTTGCCTACGAGCAGTACTTC,CASSPGTVAYEQYF
.,.,TRBJ2-2,TRBV19,TGTGCCAGTCAGAGACAATCGAACACCGGGGAGCTGTTTTTT,CASQRQSNTGELFF
.,.,TRBJ2-7,TRBV6-6,TGTGCCAGCAGCCATCCCGGGACATCCTACGAGCAGTACTTC,CASSHPGTSYEQYF
.,.,TRBJ2-4,TRBV29-1,TGCAGCGCCACCCCCTCAGGTGGAGCCAAAAACATTCAGTACTTC,CSATPSGGAKNIQYF
.,.,TRBJ1-5,TRBV7-6,TGTGCCAGCAGCCCCGGTAGCAATCAGCCCCAGCATTTT,CASSPGSNQPQHF
.,.,TRBJ1-2,TRBV4-1,TGCGCCAGCAGCCAAGTCGGGGGGGCGGTTGGCTACACCTTC,CASSQVGGAVGYTF
few,TRBD2,TRBJ2-1,TRBV28,TGTGCCAGCAGTTTATGGAGCGGGGGGGCAAATGAGCAGTTCTTC,CASSLWSGGANEQFF
.,.,TRBJ2-1,TRBV5-1,TGCGCCAGCAGCTTGGTAGGATCGGGGTTCGGTTCCTACAATGAGCAGTTCTTC,CASSLVGSGFGSYNEQFF
.,TRBD1,TRBJ2-3,TRBV27,TGTGCCAGCAGTTCTCAGCGAGGACAGGGATATACGCAGTATTTT,CASSSQRGQGYTQYF
.,TRBD2,TRBJ2-3,TRBV9,TGTGCCAGCAGCCCCCAAACTAGCGGGAGGGCCACGGATACGCAGTATTTT,CASSPQTSGRATDTQYF
.,.,TRBJ1-5,TRBV9,TGTGCCAGCAGCCCCAGGGGCCTCGGCCAGCCCCAGCATTTT,CASSPRGLGQPQHF
.,.,TRBJ1-1,TRBV6-1,TGTGCCAGCAGTGAATTTGTATTGGCAGGAGTTATGAACACTGAAGCTTTCTTT,CASSEFVLAGVMNTEAFF
.,.,TRBJ2-7,TRBV5-8,TGTGCCAGCAGCGGTAGAACAGGGTCCTACGAGCAGTACTTC,CASSGRTGSYEQYF
.,.,TRBJ2-3,TRBV7-3,TGTGCCAGCAGCTCGGTCTTCACAGATACGCAGTATTTT,CASSSVFTDTQYF
.,.,TRBJ1-1,TRBV6-6,TGTGCCAGCAGTTCCTACAGTAACACTGAAGCTTTCTTT,CASSSYSNTEAFF
few,.,TRBJ1-2,TRBV4-2,TGTGCCAGCAGCCAAGATTGGGGGGCCGCCTATGGCTACACCTTC,CASSQDWGAAYGYTF
.,TRBD1,TRBJ2-7,TRBV10-3,TGTGCCATCAGTGGGGGACAGAGAGAAACTGCGAGCTCCTACGAGCAGTACTTC,CAISGGQRETASSYEQYF
.,.,TRBJ2-7,TRBV20-1,TGCAGTGCTAGCTTCGAGCAGTACTTC,CSASFEQYF
.,.,TRBJ2-7,TRBV6-5,TGTGCCAGCAGTTCCGAAAGGGTTATCGACGAGCAGTACTTC,CASSSERVIDEQYF
.,.,TRBJ2-4,TRBV6-5,TGTGCCAGCAGGGGTGAAACAGGGTCCAAAAACATTCAGTACTTC,CASRGETGSKNIQYF
.,TRBD1,TRBJ1-1,TRBV6-6,TGTGCCAGCAGTTACGGACAGGGTGGGGGGACTGAAGCTTTCTTT,CASSYGQGGGTEAFF
.,.,TRBJ2-1,TRBV7-3,TGTGCCAGCACCCTTCAAACTAGGGGCAATGAGCAGTTCTTC,CASTLQTRGNEQFF
.,.,TRBJ1-2,TRBV28,TGTGCCAGCAGTTTAATGTATGGCTACACCTTC,CASSLMYGYTF
once,.,TRBJ2-7,TRBV28,TGTGCCAGCAGTTTATCTGGCCGGAGCTCCTACGAGCAGTACTTC,CASSLSGRSSYEQYF
.,.,TRBJ2-6,TRBV25-1,TGTGCCAGCAGTGACCGAAAGTGGGGGCGTGGGGCCAACGTCCTGACTTTC,CASSDRKWGRGANVLTF
once,TRBD1,TRBJ1-2,TRBV19,TGTGCCAGTAGTATAGCCGTGTGGAGTCGTCCCGGGACAGGGGCTCATGGCTACACCTTC,CASSIAVWSRPGTGAHGYTF
.,.,TRBJ1-4,TRBV29-1,TGCAGCGGGATAGACAGTCTTGATGAAAAACTGTTTTTT,CSGIDSLDEKLFF
.,.,TRBJ1-5,TRBV27,TGTGCCAGCGGAGGGGCGAGCAATCAGCCCCAGCATTTT,CASGGASNQPQHF
.,.,TRBJ2-5,TRBV6-1,TGTGCCAGCAGTGAAAGGGGGGGGGAGGAGACCCAGTACTTC,CASSERGGEETQYF
.,.,TRBJ1-1,TRBV9,TGTGCCAGCAGCCCCACAGGGACTAGGTACACTGAAGCTTTCTTT,CASSPTGTRYTEAFF
.,TRBD1,TRBJ2-2,TRBV4-3,TGCGCCAGCAGCCCCGAAGGGACAGGGAACACCGGGGAGCTGTTTTTT,CASSPEGTGNTGELFF
.,.,TRBJ1-5,TRBV30,TGTGCCTGGAGCGTCGGCCTGAGCAATCAGCCCCAGCATTTT,CAWSVGLSNQPQHF
few,.,TRBJ1-2,TRBV2,TGTGCCAGCTTGGAGTTCCAGGGCAGTTTAGATGGCTACACCTTC,CASLEFQGSLDGYTF
.,TRBD2,TRBJ2-7,TRBV4-3,TGCGCCAGCAGCCAAGATGAAAAGAGCGGGGGGGCCCCCTACGAGCAGTACTTC,CASSQDEKSGGAPYEQYF
.,TRBD1,TRBJ1-1,TRBV10-3,TGTGCCATCAAGGCCGGGACAGAGAACACTGAAGCTTTCTTT,CAIKAGTENTEAFF
.,.,TRBJ2-7,TRBV5-1,TGCGCCAGCAGCTTTCAACCGGGAAAGCTCTACGAGCAGTACTTC,CASSFQPGKLYEQYF
.,TRBD1,TRBJ1-3,TRBV18,TGTGCCAGCTCACCGTTGGGACAGACAGGAAACACCATATATTTT,CASSPLGQTGNTIYF
.,.,TRBJ2-1,TRBV7-6,TGTGCCAGCAGCCCTCGACAGGCCGGACAATACAATGAGCAGTTCTTC,CASSPRQAGQYNEQFF
.,.,TRBJ1-5,TRBV9,TGTGCCAGCACCAAGGGGGGGGGAGGTCAGCCCCAGCATTTT,CASTKGGGGQPQHF
.,.,TRBJ2-5,TRBV2,TGTGCCAGTTCAGGACGTGCAAAAGAGACCCAGTACTTC,CASSGRAKETQYF
.,.,TRBJ1-1,TRBV6-6,TGTGCCAGCAAAAATATGAACACTGAAGCTTTCTTT,CASKNMNTEAFF
.,TRBD2,TRBJ2-7,TRBV6-1,TGTGCCAGCAGTGAAGGGAAGCGGGAGGGCTCCTACTACGAGCAGTACTTC,CASSEGKREGSYYEQYF
.,.,TRBJ2-1,TRBV15,TGTGCCACCAGCTTCATTTGGGCCAGCTCCTACAATGAGCAGTTCTTC,CATSFIWASSYNEQFF
.,TRBD1,TRBJ2-7,TRBV2,TGTGCCAGCAGTGGAGGAGGGACAGGGGGGGTCGAGCAGTACTTC,CASSGGGTGGVEQYF
.,TRBD2,TRBJ2-3,TRBV13,TGTGCCAGCAGCTTCCGGACTAGCGGCCCTGATACGCAGTATTTT,CASSFRTSGPDTQYF
.,.,TRBJ2-1,TRBV6-6,TGTGCCAGCACCTATGCGACTTTAGACAATGAGCAGTTCTTC,CASTYATLDNEQFF
.,.,TRBJ1-2,TRBV27,TGTGCCAGCAGTTCAGGTGGTTCCAGGGTAGTTAAGTCCTTC,CASSSGGSRVVKSF